This T cell receptor beta chain was captured by sequencing in a study of T-cell reconstitution after alpha-beta-depleted transplantation in children. Using unique molecular identifiers, the investigators prepared the TCRbeta library. TCRdb passed the PCR reads through MiXCR, listing each CDR3 protein once. The table lists about 640,000 distinct CDR3 sequences, roughly 15% of them singletons, with 0.85% to 1.3% in the top ten. This clonotype has a count of ten or more. The CDR3 spans 13 residues. Trimming at V came to 5 bases and at J to 4 bases, leaving 5 bases not matched to a gene. CDR1 is DFQATT, CDR2 SNEGSKA, per germline (reference sequence).

The chain joins TRBV20-1 to TRBJ1-5, with TRBD1 matching over 7 bases. The sample was PBMCs from the stem cell graft donor, taken from the stem cell graft. This TCR derives from a human donor who donated a stem cell graft to a child with acute myeloid leukemia. The CDR3 sequence is CSARDSQNQPQHF. As DNA, the CDR3 is TGCAGTGCTCGGGACAGTCAGAATCAGCCCCAGCATTTT.